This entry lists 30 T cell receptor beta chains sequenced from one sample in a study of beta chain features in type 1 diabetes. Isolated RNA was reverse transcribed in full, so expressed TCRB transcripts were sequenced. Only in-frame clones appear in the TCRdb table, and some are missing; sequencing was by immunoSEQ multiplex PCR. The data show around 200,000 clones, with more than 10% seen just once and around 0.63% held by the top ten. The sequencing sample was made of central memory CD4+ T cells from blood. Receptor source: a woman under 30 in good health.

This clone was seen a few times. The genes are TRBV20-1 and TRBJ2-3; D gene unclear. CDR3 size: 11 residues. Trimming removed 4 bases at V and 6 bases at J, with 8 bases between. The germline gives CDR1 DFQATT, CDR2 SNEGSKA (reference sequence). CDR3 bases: TGCAGTGCTATCCCCTTTGATACGCAGTATTTT. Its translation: CSAIPFDTQYF.

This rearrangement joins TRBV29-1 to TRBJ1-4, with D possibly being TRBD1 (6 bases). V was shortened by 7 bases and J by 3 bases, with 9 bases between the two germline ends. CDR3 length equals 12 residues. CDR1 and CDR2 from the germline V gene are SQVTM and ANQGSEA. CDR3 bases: TGCAGCGCCAGGGGATCTAATGAAAAACTGTTTTTT. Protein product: CSARGSNEKLFF.

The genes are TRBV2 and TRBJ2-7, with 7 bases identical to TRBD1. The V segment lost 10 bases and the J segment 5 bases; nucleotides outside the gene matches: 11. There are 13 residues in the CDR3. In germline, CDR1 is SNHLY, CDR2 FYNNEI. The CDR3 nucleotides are TGTGCCACCTCAACCGGGACAGAAAACGAGCAGTACTTC. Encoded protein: CATSTGTENEQYF. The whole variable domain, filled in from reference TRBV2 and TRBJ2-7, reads EPEVTQTPSHQVTQMGQEVILRCVPISNHLYFYWYRQILGQKVEFLVSFYNNEISEKSEIFDDQFSVERPDGSNFTLKIRSTKLEDSAMYFCATSTGTENEQYFGPGTRLTVT.

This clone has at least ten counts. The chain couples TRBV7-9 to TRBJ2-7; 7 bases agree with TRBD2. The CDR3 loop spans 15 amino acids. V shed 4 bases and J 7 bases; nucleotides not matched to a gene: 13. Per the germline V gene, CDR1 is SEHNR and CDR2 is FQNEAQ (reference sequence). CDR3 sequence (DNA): TGTGCCAGCAGCTCCCGAGGTACGGCGGGAGCAGAGCAGTACTTC. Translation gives CASSSRGTAGAEQYF.

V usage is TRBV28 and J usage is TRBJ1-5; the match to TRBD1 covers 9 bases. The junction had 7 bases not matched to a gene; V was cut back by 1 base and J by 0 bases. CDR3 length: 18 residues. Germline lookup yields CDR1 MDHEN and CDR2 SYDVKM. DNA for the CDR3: TGTGCCAGCAGTTTATTCTTAGACAGGGGGTATAGCAATCAGCCCCAGCATTTT. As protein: CASSLFLDRGYSNQPQHF.

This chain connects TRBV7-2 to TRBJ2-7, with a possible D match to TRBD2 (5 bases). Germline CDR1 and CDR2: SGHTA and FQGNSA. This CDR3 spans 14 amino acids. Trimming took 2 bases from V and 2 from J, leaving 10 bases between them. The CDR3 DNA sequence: TGTGCCAGCAGCTTAACCGTCGGGGCCTACGAGCAGTACTTC. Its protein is CASSLTVGAYEQYF.

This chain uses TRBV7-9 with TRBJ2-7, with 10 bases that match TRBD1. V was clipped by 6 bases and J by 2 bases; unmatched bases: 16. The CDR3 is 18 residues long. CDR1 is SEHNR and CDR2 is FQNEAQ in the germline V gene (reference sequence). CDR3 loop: CASSYPTSPGTGAYEQYF. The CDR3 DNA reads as TGTGCCAGCAGTTATCCGACTTCGCCGGGGACAGGGGCCTACGAGCAGTACTTC.

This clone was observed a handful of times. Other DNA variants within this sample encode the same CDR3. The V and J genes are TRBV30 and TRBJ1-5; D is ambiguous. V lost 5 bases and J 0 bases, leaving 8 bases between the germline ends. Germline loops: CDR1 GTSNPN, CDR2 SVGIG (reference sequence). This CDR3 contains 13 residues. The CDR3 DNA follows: TGTGCCTGGGCGGGAGATAGCAATCAGCCCCAGCATTTT. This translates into CAWAGDSNQPQHF. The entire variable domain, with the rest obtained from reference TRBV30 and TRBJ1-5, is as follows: SQTIHQWPATLVQPVGSPLSLECTVEGTSNPNLYWYRQAAGRGLQLLFYSVGIGQISSEVPQNLSASRPQDRQFILSSKKLLLSDSGFYLCAWAGDSNQPQHFGDGTRLSIL.

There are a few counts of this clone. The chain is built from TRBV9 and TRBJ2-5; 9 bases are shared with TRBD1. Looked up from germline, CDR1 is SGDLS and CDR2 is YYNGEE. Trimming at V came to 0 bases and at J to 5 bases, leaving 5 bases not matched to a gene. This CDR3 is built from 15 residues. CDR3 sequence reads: CASSVGTGVHETQYF. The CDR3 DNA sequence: TGTGCCAGCAGCGTAGGGACAGGGGTTCATGAGACCCAGTACTTC.

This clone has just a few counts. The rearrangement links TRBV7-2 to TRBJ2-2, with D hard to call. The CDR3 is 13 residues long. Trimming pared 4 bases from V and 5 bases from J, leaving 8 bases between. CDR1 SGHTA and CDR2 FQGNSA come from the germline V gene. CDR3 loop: CASSYSGTGELFF. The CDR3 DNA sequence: TGTGCCAGCAGCTATTCAGGAACCGGGGAGCTGTTTTTT.

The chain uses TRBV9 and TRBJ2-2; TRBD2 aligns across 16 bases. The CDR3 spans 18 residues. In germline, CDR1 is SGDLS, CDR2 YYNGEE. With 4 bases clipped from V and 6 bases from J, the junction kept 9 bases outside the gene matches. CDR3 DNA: TGTGCCAGCAGCCTCCGGGGACTAGCGGGAGGGTCCCCCGGGGAGCTGTTTTTT. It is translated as CASSLRGLAGGSPGELFF.

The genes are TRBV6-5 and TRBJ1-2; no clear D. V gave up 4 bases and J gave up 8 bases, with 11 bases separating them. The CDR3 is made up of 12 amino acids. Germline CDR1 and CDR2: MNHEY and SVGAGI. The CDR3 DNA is TGTGCCAGCAGTTCTATACGGGAAGGCTACACCTTC. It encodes CASSSIREGYTF.

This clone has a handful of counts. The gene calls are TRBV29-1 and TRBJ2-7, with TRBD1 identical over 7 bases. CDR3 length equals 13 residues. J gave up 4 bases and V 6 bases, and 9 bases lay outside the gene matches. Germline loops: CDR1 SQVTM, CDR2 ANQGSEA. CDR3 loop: CSVLLGTVYEQYF. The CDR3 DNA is TGCAGCGTCCTCTTAGGGACAGTTTACGAGCAGTACTTC.

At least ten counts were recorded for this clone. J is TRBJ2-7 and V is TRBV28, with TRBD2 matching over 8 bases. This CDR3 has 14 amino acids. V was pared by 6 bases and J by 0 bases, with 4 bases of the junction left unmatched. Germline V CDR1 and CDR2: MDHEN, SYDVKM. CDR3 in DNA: TGTGCCAGCAGCGCCAGCGGGAGCTCCTACGAGCAGTACTTC. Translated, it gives CASSASGSSYEQYF.

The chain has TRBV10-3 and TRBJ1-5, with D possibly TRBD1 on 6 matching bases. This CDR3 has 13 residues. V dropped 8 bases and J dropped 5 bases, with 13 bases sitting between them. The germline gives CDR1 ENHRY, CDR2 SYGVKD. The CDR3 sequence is CAIRGTPDQPQHF. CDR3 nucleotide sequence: TGTGCCATCCGTGGGACACCCGATCAGCCCCAGCATTTT.

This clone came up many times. CDR3 sequence: CSVTYGQAYTEAFF. CDR3 nucleotide sequence: TGCAGCGTGACGTATGGACAGGCTTACACTGAAGCTTTCTTT. The chain carries TRBV29-1 and TRBJ1-1; TRBD1 matches 7 bases. CDR1 is SQVTM, CDR2 ANQGSEA, per germline. The length of the CDR3 is 14 residues. V lost 6 bases, J lost 3 bases, and 10 bases stayed unmatched.

CDR3 sequence: CASSLDGGRGGEQFF. As DNA, the CDR3 is TGTGCCAGCAGCTTAGATGGAGGCAGGGGTGGTGAGCAGTTCTTC. V is TRBV11-2 and J is TRBJ2-1, with D maybe TRBD1 (6 bases). This CDR3 region has 15 residues. V dropped 0 bases and J dropped 9 bases, with 15 bases sitting between them. CDR1 and CDR2 from the germline V gene are SGHAT and FQNNGV.

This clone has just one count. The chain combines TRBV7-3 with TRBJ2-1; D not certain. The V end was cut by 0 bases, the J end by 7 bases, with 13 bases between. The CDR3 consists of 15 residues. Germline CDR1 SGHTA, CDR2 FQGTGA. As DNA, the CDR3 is TGTGCCAGCAGCTTAACCGTAGCAAAACTGAATGAGCAGTTCTTC. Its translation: CASSLTVAKLNEQFF.

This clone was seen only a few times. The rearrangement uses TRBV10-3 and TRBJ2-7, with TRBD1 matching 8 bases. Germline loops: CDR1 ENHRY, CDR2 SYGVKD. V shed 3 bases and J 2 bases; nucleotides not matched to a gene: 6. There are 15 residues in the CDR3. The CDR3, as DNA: TGTGCCATCAGTGAAAGTGGGGACAGGCCCTACGAGCAGTACTTC. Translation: CAISESGDRPYEQYF.

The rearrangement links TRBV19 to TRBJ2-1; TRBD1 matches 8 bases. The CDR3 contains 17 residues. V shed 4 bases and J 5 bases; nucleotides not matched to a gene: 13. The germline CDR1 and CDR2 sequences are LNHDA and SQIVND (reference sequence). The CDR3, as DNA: TGTGCCAGTAGTACTGAAGCTCGACAGGGGCCCAACAATGAGCAGTTCTTC. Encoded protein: CASSTEARQGPNNEQFF. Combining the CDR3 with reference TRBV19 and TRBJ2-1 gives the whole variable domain DGGITQSPKYLFRKEGQNVTLSCEQNLNHDAMYWYRQDPGQGLRLIYYSQIVNDFQKGDIAEGYSVSREKKESFPLTVTSAQKNPTAFYLCASSTEARQGPNNEQFFGPGTRLTVL.

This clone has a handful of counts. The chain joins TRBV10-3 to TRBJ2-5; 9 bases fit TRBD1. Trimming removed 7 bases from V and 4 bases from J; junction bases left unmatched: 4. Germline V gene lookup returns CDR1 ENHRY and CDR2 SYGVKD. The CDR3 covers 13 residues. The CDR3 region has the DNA TGTGCCATCAAACCGGGACAGGGAGAGACCCAGTACTTC. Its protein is CAIKPGQGETQYF.

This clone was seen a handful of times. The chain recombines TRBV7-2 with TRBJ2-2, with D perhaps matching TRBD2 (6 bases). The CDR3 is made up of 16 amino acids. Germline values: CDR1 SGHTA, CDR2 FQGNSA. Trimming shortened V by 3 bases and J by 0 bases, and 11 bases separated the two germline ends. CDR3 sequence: CASSFFAGSNTGELFF. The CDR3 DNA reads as TGTGCCAGCAGCTTCTTCGCGGGGTCGAACACCGGGGAGCTGTTTTTT.

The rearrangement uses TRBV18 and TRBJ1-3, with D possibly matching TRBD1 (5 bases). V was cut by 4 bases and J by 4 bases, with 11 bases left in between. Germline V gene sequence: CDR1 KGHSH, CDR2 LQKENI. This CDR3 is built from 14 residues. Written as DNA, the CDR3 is TGTGCCAGCTCACTCCAGGGAGGAGGAAACACCATATATTTT. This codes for CASSLQGGGNTIYF. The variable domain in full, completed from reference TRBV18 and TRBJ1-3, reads NAGVMQNPRHLVRRRGQEARLRCSPMKGHSHVYWYRQLPEEGLKFMVYLQKENIIDESGMPKERFSAEFPKEGPSILRIQQVVRGDSAAYFCASSLQGGGNTIYFGEGSWLTVV.

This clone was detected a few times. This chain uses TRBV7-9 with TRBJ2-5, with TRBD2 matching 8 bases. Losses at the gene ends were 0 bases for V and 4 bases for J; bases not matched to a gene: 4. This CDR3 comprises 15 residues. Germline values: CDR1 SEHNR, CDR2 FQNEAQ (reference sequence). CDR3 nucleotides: TGTGCCAGCAGCTTAGCCGGGAGGGCCAGAGAGACCCAGTACTTC. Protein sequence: CASSLAGRARETQYF.

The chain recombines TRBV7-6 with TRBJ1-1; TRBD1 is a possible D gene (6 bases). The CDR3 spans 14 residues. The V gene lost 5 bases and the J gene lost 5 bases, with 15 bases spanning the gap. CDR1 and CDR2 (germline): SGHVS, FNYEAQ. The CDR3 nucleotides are TGTGCCAGCAGCGCAAGCAGGGGCTGGACTGAAGCTTTCTTT. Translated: CASSASRGWTEAFF.

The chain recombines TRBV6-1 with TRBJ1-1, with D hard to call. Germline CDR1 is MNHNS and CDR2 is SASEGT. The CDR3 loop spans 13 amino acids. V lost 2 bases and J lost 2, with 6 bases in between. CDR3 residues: CASSENFNTEAFF. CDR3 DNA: TGTGCCAGCAGTGAAAACTTTAACACTGAAGCTTTCTTT.

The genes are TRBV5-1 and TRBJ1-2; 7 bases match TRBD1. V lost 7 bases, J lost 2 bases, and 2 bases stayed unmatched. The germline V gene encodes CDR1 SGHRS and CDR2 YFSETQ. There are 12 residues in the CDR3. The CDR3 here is CASSGQNYGYTF. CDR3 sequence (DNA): TGCGCCAGCTCGGGACAGAACTATGGCTACACCTTC.

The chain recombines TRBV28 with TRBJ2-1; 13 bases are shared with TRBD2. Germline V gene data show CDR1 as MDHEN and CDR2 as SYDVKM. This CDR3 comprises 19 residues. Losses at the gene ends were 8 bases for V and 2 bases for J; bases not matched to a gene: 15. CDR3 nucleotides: TGTGCCAGCGGCTCCTCCATTCCCGGACTAGCGGGGGCCTACAATGAGCAGTTCTTC. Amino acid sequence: CASGSSIPGLAGAYNEQFF.

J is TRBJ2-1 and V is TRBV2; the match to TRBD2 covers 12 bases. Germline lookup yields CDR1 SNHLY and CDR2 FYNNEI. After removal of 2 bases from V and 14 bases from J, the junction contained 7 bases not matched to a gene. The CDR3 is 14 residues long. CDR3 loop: CASSESSGRATKFF. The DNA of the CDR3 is TGTGCCAGCAGTGAATCTAGCGGGAGGGCCACTAAGTTCTTC.

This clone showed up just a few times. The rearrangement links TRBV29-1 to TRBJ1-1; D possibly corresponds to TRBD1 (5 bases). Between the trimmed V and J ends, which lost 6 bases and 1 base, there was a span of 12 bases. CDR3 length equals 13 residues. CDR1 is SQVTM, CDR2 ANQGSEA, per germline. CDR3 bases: TGCAGCGTCGGGGGGAAGAGGAACACTGAAGCTTTCTTT. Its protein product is CSVGGKRNTEAFF.